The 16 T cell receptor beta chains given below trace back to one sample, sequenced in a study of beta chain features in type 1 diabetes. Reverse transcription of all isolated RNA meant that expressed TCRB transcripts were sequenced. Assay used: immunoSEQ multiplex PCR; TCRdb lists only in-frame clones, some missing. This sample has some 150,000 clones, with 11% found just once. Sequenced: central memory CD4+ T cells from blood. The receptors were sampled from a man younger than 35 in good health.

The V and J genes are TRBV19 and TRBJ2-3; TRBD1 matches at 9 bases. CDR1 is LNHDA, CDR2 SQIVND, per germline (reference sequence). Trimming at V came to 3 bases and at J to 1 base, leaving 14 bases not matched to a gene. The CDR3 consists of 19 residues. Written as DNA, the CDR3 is TGTGCCAGTAGTATCGGAAGACCGGGACAGGGCCGCGGCACAGATACGCAGTATTTT. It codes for CASSIGRPGQGRGTDTQYF.

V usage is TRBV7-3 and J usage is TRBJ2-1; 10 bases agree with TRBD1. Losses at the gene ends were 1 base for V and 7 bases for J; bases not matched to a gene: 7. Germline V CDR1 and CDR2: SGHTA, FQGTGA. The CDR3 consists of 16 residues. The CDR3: CASSLMVTGGWNEQFF. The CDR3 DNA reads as TGTGCCAGCAGCTTAATGGTGACAGGGGGCTGGAATGAGCAGTTCTTC.

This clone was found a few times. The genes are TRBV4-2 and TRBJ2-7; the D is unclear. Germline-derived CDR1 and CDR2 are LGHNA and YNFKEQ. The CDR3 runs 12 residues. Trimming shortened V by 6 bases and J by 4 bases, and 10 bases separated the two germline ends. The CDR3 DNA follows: TGTGCCAGCAGATCTGGAGATTACGAGCAGTACTTC. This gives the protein CASRSGDYEQYF.

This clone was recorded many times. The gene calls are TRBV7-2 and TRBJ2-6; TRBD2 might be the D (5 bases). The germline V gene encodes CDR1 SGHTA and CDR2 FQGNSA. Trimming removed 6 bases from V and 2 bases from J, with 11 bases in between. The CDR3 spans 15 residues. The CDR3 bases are TGTGCCAGCAGTCCCGGGGATGCTGGGGCCAACGTCCTGACTTTC. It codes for CASSPGDAGANVLTF. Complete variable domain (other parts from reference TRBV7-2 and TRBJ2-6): GAGVSQSPSNKVTEKGKDVELRCDPISGHTALYWYRQSLGQGLEFLIYFQGNSAPDKSGLPSDRFSAERTGGSVSTLTIQRTQQEDSAVYLCASSPGDAGANVLTFGAGSRLTVL.

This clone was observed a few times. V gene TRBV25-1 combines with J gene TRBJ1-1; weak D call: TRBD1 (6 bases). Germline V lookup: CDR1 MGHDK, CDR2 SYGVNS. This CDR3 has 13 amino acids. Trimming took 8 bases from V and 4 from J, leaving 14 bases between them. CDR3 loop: CASLGQGTTEAFF. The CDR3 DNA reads TGTGCCAGCCTCGGGCAGGGGACCACTGAAGCTTTCTTT.

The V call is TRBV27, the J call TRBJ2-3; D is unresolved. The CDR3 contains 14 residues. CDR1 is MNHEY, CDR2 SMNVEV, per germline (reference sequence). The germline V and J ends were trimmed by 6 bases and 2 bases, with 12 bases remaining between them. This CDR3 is CASSWTWDTDTQYF. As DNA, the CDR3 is TGTGCCAGCAGCTGGACCTGGGACACAGATACGCAGTATTTT.

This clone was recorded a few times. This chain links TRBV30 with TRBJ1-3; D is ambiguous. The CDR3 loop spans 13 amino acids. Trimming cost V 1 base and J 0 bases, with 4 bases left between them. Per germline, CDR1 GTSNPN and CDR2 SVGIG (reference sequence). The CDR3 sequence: CAWSGISGNTIYF. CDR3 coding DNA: TGTGCCTGGAGTGGGATCTCTGGAAACACCATATATTTT.

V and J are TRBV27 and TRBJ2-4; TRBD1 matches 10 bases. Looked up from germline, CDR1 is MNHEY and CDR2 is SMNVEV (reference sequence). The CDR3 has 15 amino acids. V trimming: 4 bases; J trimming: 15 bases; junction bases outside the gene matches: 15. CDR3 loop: CASSSLRDRGPAWYF. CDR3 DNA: TGTGCCAGCAGTTCCCTCCGGGACAGGGGCCCGGCGTGGTACTTC.

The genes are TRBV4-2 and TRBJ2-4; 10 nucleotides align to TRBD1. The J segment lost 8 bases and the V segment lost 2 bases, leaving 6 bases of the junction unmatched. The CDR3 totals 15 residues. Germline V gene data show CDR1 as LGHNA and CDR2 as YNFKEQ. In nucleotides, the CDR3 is TGTGCCAGCAGCCAATACGGACAGGGGGAGGACATTCAGTACTTC. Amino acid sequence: CASSQYGQGEDIQYF.

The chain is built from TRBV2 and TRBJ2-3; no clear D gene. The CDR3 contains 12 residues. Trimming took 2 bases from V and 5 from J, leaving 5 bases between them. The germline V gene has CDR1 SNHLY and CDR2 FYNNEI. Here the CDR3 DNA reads TGTGCCAGCAGTGAAAGTCAAGATACGCAGTATTTT. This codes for CASSESQDTQYF.

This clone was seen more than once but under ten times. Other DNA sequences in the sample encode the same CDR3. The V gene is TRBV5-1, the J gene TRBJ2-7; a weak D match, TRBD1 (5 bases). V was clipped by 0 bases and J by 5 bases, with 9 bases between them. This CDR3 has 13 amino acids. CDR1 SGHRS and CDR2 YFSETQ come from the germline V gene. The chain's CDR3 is CASSLVGEHEQYF. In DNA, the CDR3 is TGCGCCAGCAGCTTGGTAGGGGAACACGAGCAGTACTTC.

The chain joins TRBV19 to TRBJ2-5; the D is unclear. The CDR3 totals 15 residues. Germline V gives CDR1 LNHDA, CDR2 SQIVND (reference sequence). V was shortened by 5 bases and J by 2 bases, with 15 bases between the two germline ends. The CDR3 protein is CASSEPRTLQETQYF. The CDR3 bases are TGTGCCAGTAGTGAGCCACGGACCCTTCAAGAGACCCAGTACTTC.

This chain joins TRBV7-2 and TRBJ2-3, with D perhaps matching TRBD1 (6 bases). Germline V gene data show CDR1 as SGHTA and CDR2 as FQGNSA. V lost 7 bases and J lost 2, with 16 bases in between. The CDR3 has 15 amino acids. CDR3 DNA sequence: TGTGCCAGCACCAATTGGGGGCGGAACACAGATACGCAGTATTTT. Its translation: CASTNWGRNTDTQYF.

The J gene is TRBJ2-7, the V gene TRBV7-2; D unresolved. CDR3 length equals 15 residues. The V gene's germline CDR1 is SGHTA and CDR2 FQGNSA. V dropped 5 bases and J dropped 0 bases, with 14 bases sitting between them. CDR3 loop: CASSLRRSNSYEQYF. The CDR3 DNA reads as TGTGCCAGCAGCCTACGACGGAGCAACTCCTACGAGCAGTACTTC.

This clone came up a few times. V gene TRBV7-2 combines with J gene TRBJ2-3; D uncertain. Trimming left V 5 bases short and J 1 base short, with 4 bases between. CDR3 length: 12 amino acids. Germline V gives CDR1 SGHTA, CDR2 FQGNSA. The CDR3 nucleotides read TGTGCCAGCAGCCGACGCACAGATACGCAGTATTTT. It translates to CASSRRTDTQYF.

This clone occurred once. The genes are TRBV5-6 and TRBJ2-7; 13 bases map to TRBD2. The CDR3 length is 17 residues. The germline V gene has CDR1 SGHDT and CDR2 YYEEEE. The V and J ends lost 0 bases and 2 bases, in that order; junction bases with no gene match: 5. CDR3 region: CASSLALAGGPAYEQYF. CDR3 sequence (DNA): TGTGCCAGCAGCTTGGCACTAGCGGGAGGGCCCGCCTACGAGCAGTACTTC.